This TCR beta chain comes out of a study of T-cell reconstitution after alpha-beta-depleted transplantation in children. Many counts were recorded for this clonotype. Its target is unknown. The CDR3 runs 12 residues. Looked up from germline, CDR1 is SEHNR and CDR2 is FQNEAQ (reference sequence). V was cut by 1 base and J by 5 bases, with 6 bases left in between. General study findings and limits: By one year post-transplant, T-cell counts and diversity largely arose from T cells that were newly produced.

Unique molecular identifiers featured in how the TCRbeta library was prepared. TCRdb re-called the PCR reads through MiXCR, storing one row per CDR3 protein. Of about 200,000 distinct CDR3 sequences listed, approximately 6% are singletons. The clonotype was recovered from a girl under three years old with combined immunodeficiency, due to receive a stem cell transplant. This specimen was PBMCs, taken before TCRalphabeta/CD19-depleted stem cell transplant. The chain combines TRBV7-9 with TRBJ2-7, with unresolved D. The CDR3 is CASSLGANEQYF. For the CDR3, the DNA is TGTGCCAGCAGCTTAGGGGCCAACGAGCAGTACTTC.